Each of the 16 T cell receptor beta chains below was sequenced from the same sample in a study of control samples from healthy donors and cancer patients. Data came from immunoSEQ multiplex PCR; TCRdb stores just in-frame clones and leaves some out. The sample yields about 160,000 clones, approximately 90% seen once. Sequenced sample: blood. The receptors shown here come from a woman aged 25 to 39 in good health.

This chain connects TRBV5-1 to TRBJ1-6, with D maybe TRBD1 (5 bases). Germline CDR1 SGHRS, CDR2 YFSETQ. This CDR3 has 14 amino acids. V lost 2 bases, J lost 7 bases, and 10 bases lay in between. This CDR3 is CASSLGVPNSPLHF. In DNA form, the CDR3 reads TGCGCCAGCAGCTTAGGGGTGCCCAATTCACCCCTCCACTTT.

This chain links TRBV3-1 (or the pseudogene TRBV3-2) with TRBJ2-3; TRBD2 agrees at 10 bases. CDR1 is LGHDT, CDR2 YNNKEL, per germline (reference sequence). V lost 0 bases and J lost 5; bases outside the gene matches: 8. This CDR3 is built from 17 residues. The CDR3 is CASSQDRASGREDTQYF. In DNA form, the CDR3 reads TGTGCCAGCAGCCAAGATCGGGCTAGCGGGAGAGAAGATACGCAGTATTTT.

This clone was seen only once. The chain combines TRBV10-1 with TRBJ2-1; D is unresolved. With 6 bases removed from V and 2 bases from J, the gap between germline ends came to 26 bases. This CDR3 region has 19 residues. Germline values: CDR1 WNHNN, CDR2 SYGVQD (reference sequence). The CDR3 region has the DNA TGCGCCAGCAGGATAACCCCACAAAAGAGCCGCGTGCCCTACAATGAGCAGTTCTTC. This translates into CASRITPQKSRVPYNEQFF.

This chain links TRBV29-1 with TRBJ1-1; D gene unclear. Germline V gene sequence: CDR1 SQVTM, CDR2 ANQGSEA. Trimming cost V 4 bases and J 10 bases, with 16 bases left between them. There are 12 residues in the CDR3. The CDR3 sequence is CSVGTFGEGAFF. The CDR3 DNA reads as TGCAGCGTTGGGACCTTTGGGGAAGGAGCTTTCTTT.

This chain uses TRBV28 with TRBJ2-3; 14 positions match TRBD2. The trim removed 0 bases at V and 7 bases at J, leaving 3 bases unmatched. Germline V gene data show CDR1 as MDHEN and CDR2 as SYDVKM. CDR3 size: 16 residues. The CDR3 sequence is CASSLWTSGRGHTQYF. CDR3 sequence (DNA): TGTGCCAGCAGTTTATGGACTAGCGGGAGGGGCCATACGCAGTATTTT. Full variable domain (missing parts from reference TRBV28 and TRBJ2-3): DVKVTQSSRYLVKRTGEKVFLECVQDMDHENMFWYRQDPGLGLRLIYFSYDVKMKEKGDIPEGYSVSREKKERFSLILESASTNQTSMYLCASSLWTSGRGHTQYFGPGTRLTVL.

In this sample, this clone turned up once. CDR3 DNA: TGTGCCATCAGTGAGGGGCAGGGCGTTCCTAATTCACCCCTCCACTTT. Translation gives CAISEGQGVPNSPLHF. This chain uses TRBV10-3 with TRBJ1-6; a weak D match, TRBD1 (5 bases). The CDR3 runs 16 residues. The germline CDR1 and CDR2 sequences are ENHRY and SYGVKD. V lost 2 bases, J lost 6 bases, and 14 bases lay in between.

This chain joins TRBV7-2 and TRBJ2-3, with D hard to call. The CDR3 contains 13 residues. Between the trimmed V and J ends, which lost 4 bases and 6 bases, there was a span of 11 bases. CDR1 and CDR2 (germline): SGHTA, FQGNSA. The CDR3 nucleotides are TGTGCCAGCAGCTCCCAGCGATCTGATACGCAGTATTTT. Translation gives CASSSQRSDTQYF.

V gene TRBV4-2 combines with J gene TRBJ2-2, with 8 bases fitting TRBD1. The CDR3 has 16 residues. The germline V gene encodes CDR1 LGHNA and CDR2 YNFKEQ. V lost 5 bases to trimming and J lost 6 bases; unmatched junction nucleotides: 11. CDR3 bases: TGTGCCAGCAGCTCCTTAGGACAGGGTGAGGCCGGGGAGCTGTTTTTT. Residues: CASSSLGQGEAGELFF.

This clone came up once. V is TRBV27 and J is TRBJ1-2; D possibly corresponds to TRBD1 (6 bases). The V and J ends lost 2 bases and 4 bases respectively, with 11 bases between them. From germline, CDR1 is MNHEY and CDR2 SMNVEV (reference sequence). There are 14 residues in the CDR3. The CDR3: CASSLKGGVYGYTF. CDR3 DNA: TGTGCCAGCAGTTTAAAGGGGGGCGTCTATGGCTACACCTTC.

The V gene is TRBV7-9, the J gene TRBJ2-6; perhaps TRBD2 as D (6 bases). Germline CDR1 SEHNR, CDR2 FQNEAQ (reference sequence). The CDR3 length is 17 residues. Between the trimmed V and J ends, which lost 5 bases and 0 bases, there was a span of 14 bases. The CDR3 sequence: CASSDREHLSGANVLTF. The CDR3 DNA sequence: TGTGCCAGCAGCGACCGGGAGCACCTCTCTGGGGCCAACGTCCTGACTTTC.

This chain uses TRBV9 with TRBJ2-2, with 8 positions matching TRBD1. This CDR3 spans 16 amino acids. CDR1 is SGDLS and CDR2 is YYNGEE in the germline V gene. V dropped 4 bases and J dropped 0; count of bases not matched to a gene: 5. The CDR3 loop is CASSPPTGANTGELFF. As DNA, the CDR3 is TGTGCCAGCAGCCCACCGACAGGGGCGAACACCGGGGAGCTGTTTTTT. Full variable domain (rest looked up from reference TRBV9 and TRBJ2-2): DSGVTQTPKHLITATGQRVTLRCSPRSGDLSVYWYQQSLDQGLQFLIQYYNGEERAKGNILERFSAQQFPDLHSELNLSSLELGDSALYFCASSPPTGANTGELFFGEGSRLTVL.

This chain links TRBV6-6 with TRBJ1-5; no clear D gene. Germline V CDR1 and CDR2: MNHNY, SVGAGI (reference sequence). The CDR3 consists of 15 residues. V was clipped by 0 bases and J by 3 bases, with 9 bases between them. DNA of the CDR3: TGTGCCAGCAGTTACTCGACCCTGTACAATCAGCCCCAGCATTTT. Its translation is CASSYSTLYNQPQHF.

The rearrangement links TRBV24-1 to TRBJ2-2, with D unresolved. CDR1 and CDR2 (germline): KGHDR, SFDVKD. V was shortened by 1 base and J by 4 bases, with 12 bases between the two germline ends. The CDR3 loop spans 16 amino acids. CDR3 sequence: CATSDLKQLGTGELFF. CDR3 DNA: TGTGCCACCAGTGATTTAAAGCAACTGGGCACCGGGGAGCTGTTTTTT.

This chain joins TRBV12-3 or TRBV12-4 and TRBJ2-2, with D hard to call. Trimming stripped 4 bases from V and 13 bases from J, with 13 bases between. The CDR3 consists of 12 residues. CDR3 in amino acids: CASSSNLGGLFF. CDR3 coding DNA: TGTGCCAGCAGTTCCAACCTCGGCGGGCTGTTTTTT.

In this sample, this clone turned up once. V is TRBV7-9 and J is TRBJ2-3; no clear D gene. The CDR3 consists of 16 residues. Germline CDR1 reads SEHNR; CDR2 reads FQNEAQ (reference sequence). Between the trimmed V and J ends, which lost 4 bases and 0 bases, there was a span of 14 bases. CDR3 region: CASSSGAWSSTDTQYF. The CDR3 DNA sequence: TGTGCCAGCAGCTCAGGCGCGTGGAGTAGCACAGATACGCAGTATTTT.

CDR3 loop: CASSLGQGSYGYTF. The CDR3 DNA reads TGTGCCAGCAGCCTAGGACAGGGGTCCTATGGCTACACCTTC. This chain joins TRBV5-5 and TRBJ1-2, with TRBD1 matching over 9 bases. The germline V gene encodes CDR1 SGHKS and CDR2 YYEKEE (reference sequence). CDR3 size: 14 residues. The J segment lost 4 bases and the V segment lost 4 bases, leaving 5 bases of the junction unmatched.